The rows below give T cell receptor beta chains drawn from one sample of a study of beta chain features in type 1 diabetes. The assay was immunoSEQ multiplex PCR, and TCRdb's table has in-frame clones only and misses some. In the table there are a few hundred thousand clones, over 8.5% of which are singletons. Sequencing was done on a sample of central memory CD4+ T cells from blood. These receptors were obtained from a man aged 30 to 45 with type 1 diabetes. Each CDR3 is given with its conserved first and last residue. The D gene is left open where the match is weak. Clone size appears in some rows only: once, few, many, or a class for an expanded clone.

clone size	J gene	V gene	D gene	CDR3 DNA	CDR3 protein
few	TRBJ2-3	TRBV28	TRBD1	TGTGCCAGCAGTCCCGACAGGGGAATTAACACAGATACGCAGTATTTT	CASSPDRGINTDTQYF
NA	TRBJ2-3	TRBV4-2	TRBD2	TGTGCCAGCAGCCAAGTACTCGCGGGAGTAGAGACGGATACGCAGTATTTT	CASSQVLAGVETDTQYF
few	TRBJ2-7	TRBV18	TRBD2	TGTGCCAGCTCACCACGCCGGGGCGCTAGCGGGGGGGGAGGCGAGCAGTACTTC	CASSPRRGASGGGGEQYF
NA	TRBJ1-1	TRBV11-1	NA	TGTGCCAGCAGCCGATGGACGGAGAACACTGAAGCTTTCTTT	CASSRWTENTEAFF
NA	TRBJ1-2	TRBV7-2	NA	TGTGCCAGCAGCTTAGCCAGAAACTATGGCTACACCTTC	CASSLARNYGYTF
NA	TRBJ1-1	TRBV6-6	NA	TGTGCCAGCAGTTACTCCCCGACTCCTGAAGCTTTCTTT	CASSYSPTPEAFF
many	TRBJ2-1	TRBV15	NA	TGTGCCACCAGCAGAGAGTATCGGGGTCGGCAGTTCTTC	CATSREYRGRQFF
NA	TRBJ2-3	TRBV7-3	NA	TGTGCCAGCAGCTTCAAAGAGCTTCATACGCAGTATTTT	CASSFKELHTQYF
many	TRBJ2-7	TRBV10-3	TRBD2	TGTGCCATCAGTCCGGGAGGGACTACCATGTTC	CAISPGGTTMF
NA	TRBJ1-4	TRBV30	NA	TGTGCCTGGAGAGCGCGGGAAGGTGAAAAACTGTTTTTT	CAWRAREGEKLFF
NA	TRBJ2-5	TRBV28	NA	TGTGCCAGCAGTTTAGATCTGGGCCCCCAAGAGACCCAGTACTTC	CASSLDLGPQETQYF
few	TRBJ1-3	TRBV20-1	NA	TGCAGTGCTCTTGGAAACACCATATATTTT	CSALGNTIYF
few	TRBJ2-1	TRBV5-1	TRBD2	TGCGCCAGCAGCTTTTTAGCGGGAGGTGATAATGAGCAGTTCTTC	CASSFLAGGDNEQFF
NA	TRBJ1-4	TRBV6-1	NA	TGTGCCAGCAGTGAAGTCGGGATCAAACTGTTTTTT	CASSEVGIKLFF
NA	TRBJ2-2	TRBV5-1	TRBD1	TGCGCCAGCAGCTCGGGGACAGGGGGCGCGCGGGACGGGGAGCTGTTTTTT	CASSSGTGGARDGELFF
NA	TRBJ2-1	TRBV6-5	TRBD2	TGTGCCAGCAGTTCCGCTAGCGGGAGGGACTACAATGAGCAGTTCTTC	CASSSASGRDYNEQFF
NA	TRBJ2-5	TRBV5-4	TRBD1	TGTGCCAGCAGCTTGGGGACAGGGTCGGAGACCCAGTACTTC	CASSLGTGSETQYF